This T cell receptor beta chain was identified during a study of technical replicates of blood from a few donors. Between the trimmed V and J ends, which lost 1 base and 5 bases, there was a span of 5 bases. Germline V gives CDR1 MGHRA, CDR2 YSYEKL. The CDR3 has 13 amino acids. TCRdb keeps only in-frame clones here, not all; method: immunoSEQ multiplex PCR. The sample records roughly 83,000 clones, roughly nine tenths being singletons. This chain uses TRBV4-1 with TRBJ1-4; D gene uncertain. The source of this sequence is a human donor in good health. Sequencing used T cells isolated from PBMCs. CDR3 amino acids: CASSQAVNEKLFF. The CDR3 coding sequence is TGCGCCAGCAGCCAAGCGGTGAATGAAAAACTGTTTTTT.